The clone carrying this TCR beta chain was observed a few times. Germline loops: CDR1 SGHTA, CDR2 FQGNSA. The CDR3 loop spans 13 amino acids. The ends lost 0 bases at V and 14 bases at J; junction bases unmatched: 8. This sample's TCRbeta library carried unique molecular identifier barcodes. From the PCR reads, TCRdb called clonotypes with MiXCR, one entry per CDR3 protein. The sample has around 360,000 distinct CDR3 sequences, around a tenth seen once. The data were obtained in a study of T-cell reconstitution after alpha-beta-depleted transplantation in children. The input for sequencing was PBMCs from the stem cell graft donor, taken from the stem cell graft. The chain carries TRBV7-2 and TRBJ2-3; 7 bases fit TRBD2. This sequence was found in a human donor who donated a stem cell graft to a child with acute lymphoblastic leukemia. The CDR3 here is CASSLAGGPPVYF. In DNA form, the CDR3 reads TGTGCCAGCAGCTTAGCGGGAGGGCCTCCCGTGTATTTT. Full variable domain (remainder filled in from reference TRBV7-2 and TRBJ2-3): GAGVSQSPSNKVTEKGKDVELRCDPISGHTALYWYRQSLGQGLEFLIYFQGNSAPDKSGLPSDRFSAERTGGSVSTLTIQRTQQEDSAVYLCASSLAGGPPVYFGPGTRLTVL.